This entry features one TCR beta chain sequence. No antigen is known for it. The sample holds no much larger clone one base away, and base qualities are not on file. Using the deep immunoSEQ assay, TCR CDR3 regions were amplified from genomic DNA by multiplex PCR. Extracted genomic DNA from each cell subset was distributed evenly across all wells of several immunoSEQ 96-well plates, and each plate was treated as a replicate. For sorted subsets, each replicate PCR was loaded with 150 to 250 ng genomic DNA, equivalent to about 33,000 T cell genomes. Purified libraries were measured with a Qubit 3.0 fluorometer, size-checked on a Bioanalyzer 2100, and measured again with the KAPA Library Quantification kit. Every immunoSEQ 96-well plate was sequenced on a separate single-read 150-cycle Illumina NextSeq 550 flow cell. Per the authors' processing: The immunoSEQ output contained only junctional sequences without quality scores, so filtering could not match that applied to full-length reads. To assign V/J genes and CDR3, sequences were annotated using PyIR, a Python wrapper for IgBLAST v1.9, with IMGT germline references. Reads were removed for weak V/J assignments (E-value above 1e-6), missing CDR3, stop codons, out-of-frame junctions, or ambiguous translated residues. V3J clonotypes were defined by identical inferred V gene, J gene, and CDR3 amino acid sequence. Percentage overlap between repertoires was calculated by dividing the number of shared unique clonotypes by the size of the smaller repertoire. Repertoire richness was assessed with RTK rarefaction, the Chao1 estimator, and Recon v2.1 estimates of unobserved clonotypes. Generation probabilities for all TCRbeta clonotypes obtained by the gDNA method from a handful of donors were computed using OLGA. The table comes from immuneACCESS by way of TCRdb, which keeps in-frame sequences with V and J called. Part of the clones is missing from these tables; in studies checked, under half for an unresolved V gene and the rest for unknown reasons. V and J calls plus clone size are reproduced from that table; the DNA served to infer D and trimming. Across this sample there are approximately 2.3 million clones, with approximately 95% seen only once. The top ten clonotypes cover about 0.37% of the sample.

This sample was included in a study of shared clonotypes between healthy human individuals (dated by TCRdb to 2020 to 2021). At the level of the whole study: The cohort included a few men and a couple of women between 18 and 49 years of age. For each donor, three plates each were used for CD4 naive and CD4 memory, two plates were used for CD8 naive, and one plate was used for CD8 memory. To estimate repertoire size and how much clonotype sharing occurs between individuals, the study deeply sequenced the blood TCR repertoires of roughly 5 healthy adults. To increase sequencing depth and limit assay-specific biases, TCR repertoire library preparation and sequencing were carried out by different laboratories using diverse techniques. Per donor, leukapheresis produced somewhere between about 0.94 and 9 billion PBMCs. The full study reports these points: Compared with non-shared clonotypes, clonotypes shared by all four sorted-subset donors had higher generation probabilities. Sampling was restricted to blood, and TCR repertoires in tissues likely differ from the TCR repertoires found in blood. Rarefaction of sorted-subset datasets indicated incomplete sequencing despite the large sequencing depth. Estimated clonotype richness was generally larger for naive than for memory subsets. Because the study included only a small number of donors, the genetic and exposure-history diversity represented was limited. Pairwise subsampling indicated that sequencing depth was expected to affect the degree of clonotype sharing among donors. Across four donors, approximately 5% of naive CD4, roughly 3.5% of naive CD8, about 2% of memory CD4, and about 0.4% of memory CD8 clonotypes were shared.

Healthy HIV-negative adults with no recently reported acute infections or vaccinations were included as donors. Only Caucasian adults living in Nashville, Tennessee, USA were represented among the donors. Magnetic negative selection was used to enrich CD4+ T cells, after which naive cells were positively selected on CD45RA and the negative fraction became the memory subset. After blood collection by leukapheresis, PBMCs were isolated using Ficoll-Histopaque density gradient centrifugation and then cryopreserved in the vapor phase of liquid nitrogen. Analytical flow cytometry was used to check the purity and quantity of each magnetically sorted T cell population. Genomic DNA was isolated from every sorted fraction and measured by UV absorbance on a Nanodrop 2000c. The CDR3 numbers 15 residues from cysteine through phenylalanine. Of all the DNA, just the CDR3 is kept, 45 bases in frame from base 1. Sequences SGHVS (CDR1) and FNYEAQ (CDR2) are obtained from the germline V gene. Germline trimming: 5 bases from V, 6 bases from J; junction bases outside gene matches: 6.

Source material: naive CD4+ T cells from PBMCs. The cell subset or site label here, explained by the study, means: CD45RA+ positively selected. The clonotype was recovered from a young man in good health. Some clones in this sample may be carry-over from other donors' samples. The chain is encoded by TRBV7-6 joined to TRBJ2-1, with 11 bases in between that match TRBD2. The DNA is TGTGCCAGCAGCCCGGGACTAGCGGCGCCCAATGAGCAGTTCTTC. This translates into CASSPGLAAPNEQFF.